The 8 T cell receptor beta chains given below trace back to one sample, sequenced in a study of cytomegalovirus exposure and HLA in healthy donors. A multiplex PCR was run with 60 Vbeta primers and 13 Jbeta primers. The protocol was immunoSEQ multiplex PCR, while the TCRdb copy is restricted to in-frame clones and leaves out a portion. The table has 70,000 to 95,000 clones, 60% to 80% seen once. Sequencing was carried out using PBMCs. These TCRs come from a man in his forties in good health and CMV-seronegative.

This chain uses TRBV6-1 with TRBJ1-1, with unresolved D. Trimming pared 11 bases from V and 3 bases from J, leaving 10 bases between. CDR1 MNHNS and CDR2 SASEGT come from the germline V gene. The CDR3 is 11 residues long. CDR3 nucleotide sequence: TGTGCCGGATACAGAGACACTGAAGCTTTCTTT. Translated: CAGYRDTEAFF.

This rearrangement joins TRBV4-2 to TRBJ1-6; D might be TRBD1 (6 bases). Germline CDR1 is LGHNA and CDR2 is YNFKEQ. V was shortened by 0 bases and J by 5 bases, with 14 bases between the two germline ends. The CDR3 covers 17 residues. CDR3 sequence: CASSQDERDTNNSPLHF. In DNA form, the CDR3 reads TGTGCCAGCAGCCAAGATGAAAGGGACACCAATAATTCACCCCTCCACTTT.

The chain joins TRBV10-3 to TRBJ1-5, with D perhaps matching TRBD1 (6 bases). V lost 5 bases and J lost 6, with 11 bases in between. The CDR3 contains 13 residues. Germline V gene data show CDR1 as ENHRY and CDR2 as SYGVKD. The CDR3 DNA sequence: TGTGCCATCAGTAAGGACAGAACTCAGCCCCAGCATTTT. Translated, it gives CAISKDRTQPQHF.

This chain connects TRBV5-1 to TRBJ2-7; weak D call: TRBD1 (5 bases). The CDR3 is 14 amino acids. Germline loops: CDR1 SGHRS, CDR2 YFSETQ. Trimming took 3 bases from V and 0 from J, leaving 10 bases between them. The DNA for the CDR3 is TGCGCCAGCAGCTCCTTGACAGCCTCCTACGAGCAGTACTTC. Translated, it gives CASSSLTASYEQYF.

This clone was counted only a few times. The chain has TRBV7-3 and TRBJ2-3, with D tentatively TRBD2 (6 bases). This CDR3 has 14 residues. V was shortened by 5 bases and J by 0 bases, with 9 bases between the two germline ends. CDR1 is SGHTA and CDR2 is FQGTGA in the germline V gene. The CDR3 nucleotides are TGTGCCAGCAGCCTGACTAGTAGCACAGATACGCAGTATTTT. It translates to CASSLTSSTDTQYF.

CDR3 in amino acids: CASSPPTGTLGYTQYF. The CDR3 nucleotides are TGTGCCAGCTCACCACCGACAGGGACCCTGGGGTATACGCAGTATTTT. This chain joins TRBV18 and TRBJ2-3; 7 bases align to TRBD1. The CDR3 loop spans 16 amino acids. Germline loops: CDR1 KGHSH, CDR2 LQKENI. The V and J ends lost 0 bases and 7 bases, in that order; junction bases with no gene match: 10.

In its sample, this clone was seen a few times. This chain links TRBV6-1 with TRBJ2-2; D may be TRBD2 (6 bases). Trimming took off 4 bases at V and 4 bases at J, with 13 bases between the two ends. In germline, CDR1 is MNHNS, CDR2 SASEGT. The CDR3 covers 15 residues. The CDR3 nucleotides are TGTGCCAGCAGTGCCAAAAGGACTATCACCGGGGAGCTGTTTTTT. Translating gives CASSAKRTITGELFF.

This chain connects TRBV2 to TRBJ1-6; tentatively, D is TRBD1 (5 bases). CDR3 size: 16 residues. V shed 7 bases and J shed 9 bases, with 22 bases lying between them. Per the germline V gene, CDR1 is SNHLY and CDR2 is FYNNEI. The CDR3 region is CASTSRSGGDGSPLHF. CDR3 DNA: TGTGCCAGCACCTCTCGCTCGGGGGGTGACGGTTCACCCCTCCACTTT. Full variable domain (remainder filled in from reference TRBV2 and TRBJ1-6): EPEVTQTPSHQVTQMGQEVILRCVPISNHLYFYWYRQILGQKVEFLVSFYNNEISEKSEIFDDQFSVERPDGSNFTLKIRSTKLEDSAMYFCASTSRSGGDGSPLHFGNGTRLTVT.